The rows below give T cell receptor beta chains drawn from one sample of a study of CD8+CD57+ T cells in acquired aplastic anemia. TCRdb processed the reads anew with MiXCR; each CDR3 protein has one entry. This sample has about 190,000 distinct CDR3 sequences; under 55% occur once, and the top ten carry over 7.5%. Sequences were obtained from sorted CD4+, CD8+, or CD8+CD57+ T cells (not recorded which) from PBMCs. These receptors all come from a human donor with aplastic anemia. CDR3s include the opening cysteine and the closing phenylalanine or tryptophan. The D gene is left open where the match is weak. Size tells how often a clone was seen (once, few, many) or the class of an expanded clone, and some rows leave it out.

V gene	J gene	clone size	D gene	CDR3 DNA	CDR3 protein
TRBV10-3	TRBJ1-4	NA	NA	TGTGCCATCAGTGAAGAAAAGCCTAATGAAAAACTGTTTTTT	CAISEEKPNEKLFF
TRBV7-2	TRBJ2-7	NA	NA	TGTGCCAGCAGCTATGATCGTGACAGGTCCTACGAGCAGTACTTC	CASSYDRDRSYEQYF
TRBV2	TRBJ1-5	NA	NA	TGCGCCAGCAGTGAGAGGGCCGGCAATCAGCCCCAGCATTTT	CASSERAGNQPQHF
TRBV2	TRBJ1-2	once	NA	TGTGCCAGCAAAAAGGGACCGGACCGGCGTGGCTACACCTTC	CASKKGPDRRGYTF
TRBV7-2	TRBJ1-3	many	NA	TGTGCCAGCACCTTCAGTGTGGAGGGGGGGGGAAACACCATATATTTT	CASTFSVEGGGNTIYF
TRBV7-7	TRBJ2-7	few	NA	TGTGCTAGCAGCTTAGCACTCTCCTACGAGCAGTACTTC	CASSLALSYEQYF
TRBV2	TRBJ2-3	few	NA	TGTGCCAGCAGCCTAGGACAGTACACAGATACGCAGTATTTT	CASSLGQYTDTQYF
TRBV11-2	TRBJ1-5	few	NA	TGTGCCAGCACCGCAGGTATCGGCTCCCCAGGAGGCAATCAGCCCCAGCATTTT	CASTAGIGSPGGNQPQHF
TRBV11-1	TRBJ2-3	NA	TRBD2	TGTGCCAGCAGCCACATGAGCGGGAGGGGGGCAGATACGCAGTATTTT	CASSHMSGRGADTQYF
TRBV2	TRBJ2-1	NA	NA	TGTGCCAGCAGTGAAAGGAGGAGGAACACTGAGCAGTTCTTC	CASSERRRNTEQFF
TRBV7-2	TRBJ1-5	NA	NA	TGTGCCAGCCAGGACACCCTACGAAATCAGCCCCAGCATTTT	CASQDTLRNQPQHF
TRBV10-3	TRBJ1-4	few	NA	TGTGCCATCAGTGAAGCAACTAATGAAAAACTGTTTTTT	CAISEATNEKLFF
TRBV10-1	TRBJ2-2	many	TRBD2	TGCGCCAGCAGTGAGACACTAGCGGCGAACACCGGGGAGCTGTTTTTT	CASSETLAANTGELFF
TRBV11-2	TRBJ1-4	few	TRBD1	TGTGCCAGCAGCTTAGTACAGGGGGCGGGTAATGAAAAACTGTTTTTT	CASSLVQGAGNEKLFF
TRBV20-1	TRBJ1-1	many	NA	TGCAGTGCTAGAGACGGACACCCCACGGCTTTCTTT	CSARDGHPTAFF
TRBV24-1	TRBJ1-1	NA	NA	TGCGCCACCACCTACGCTGAAGCTTTCTTT	CATTYAEAFF
TRBV15	TRBJ1-5	NA	NA	TGTGCCACCAGCAGGGAGGGGACTAGCGGGGGCGATACGCAGCATTTT	CATSREGTSGGDTQHF
TRBV20-1	TRBJ2-1	NA	NA	TGCAGTGCTACGGACCCGGCGATGGATTACAATGAGCAGTTCTTC	CSATDPAMDYNEQFF
TRBV6-1	TRBJ2-7	many	NA	TGTGCCAGCAGGCCTACTGAGGGTTTAGGCTACGAGCAGTACTTC	CASRPTEGLGYEQYF
TRBV24-1	TRBJ2-7	few	NA	TGTGCCACCAGGAGAACGGACAGTACCTACGAGCAGTACTTC	CATRRTDSTYEQYF
TRBV7-3	TRBJ2-1	NA	TRBD2	TGTGCCAGCAGTTCAGCGGGAGGTCCTCAGTTCTTC	CASSSAGGPQFF
TRBV27	TRBJ2-1	NA	TRBD2	TGTGCCAGCAGTTTATGGAGGAGTAGCGGGAGGGCTAATGAGCAGTTCTTC	CASSLWRSSGRANEQFF
TRBV13	TRBJ1-1	NA	TRBD1	TGTGCCAGCAGTCCCAACCTGGGACAGGGCCTGAACACTGAAGCTTTCTTT	CASSPNLGQGLNTEAFF
TRBV6-5	TRBJ1-4	NA	NA	TGTGCCAGCAGTTCATGGGGGGTGGCTAATGAAGAACTGTTTTTT	CASSSWGVANEELFF
TRBV19	TRBJ2-7	many	NA	TGTGCCAGTAGTATGGGCACCTCCTACGAGCAGTACTTC	CASSMGTSYEQYF